The sequence of this TCR beta chain was determined in a study of shared clonotypes between healthy human individuals. Measured with immunoSEQ multiplex PCR; TCRdb has only the in-frame clones, and not every one. The data contain around 2,000,000 clones, 85% to 95% of them singletons. Trimming took 4 bases from V and 4 from J; bases not matched to a gene: 11. This CDR3 spans 19 amino acids. Germline lookup yields CDR1 MDHEN and CDR2 SYDVKM. This clonotype was sampled from a man younger than 35 in good health. This chain joins TRBV28 and TRBJ2-1, with 15 bases fitting TRBD2. The sample consisted of naive CD4+ T cells sorted from blood. The subset denotes: CD45RA+ positively selected. CDR3 sequence reads: CASSSPGLAGGPRYNEQFF. The CDR3 DNA reads as TGTGCCAGCAGTTCCCCGGGACTAGCGGGGGGCCCGCGATACAATGAGCAGTTCTTC. Filled out from reference TRBV28 and TRBJ2-1, the complete variable domain reads DVKVTQSSRYLVKRTGEKVFLECVQDMDHENMFWYRQDPGLGLRLIYFSYDVKMKEKGDIPEGYSVSREKKERFSLILESASTNQTSMYLCASSSPGLAGGPRYNEQFFGPGTRLTVL.